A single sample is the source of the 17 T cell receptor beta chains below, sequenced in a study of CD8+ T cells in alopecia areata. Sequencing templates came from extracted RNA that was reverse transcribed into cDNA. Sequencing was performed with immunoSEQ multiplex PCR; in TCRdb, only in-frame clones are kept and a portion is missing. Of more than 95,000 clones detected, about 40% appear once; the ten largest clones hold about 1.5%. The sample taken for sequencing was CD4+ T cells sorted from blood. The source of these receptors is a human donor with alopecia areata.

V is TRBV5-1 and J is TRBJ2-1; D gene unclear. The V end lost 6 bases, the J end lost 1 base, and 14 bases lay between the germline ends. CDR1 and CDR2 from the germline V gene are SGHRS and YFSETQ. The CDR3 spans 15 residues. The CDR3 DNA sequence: TGCGCCAGCATTACAGACCCCGAATCCTACAATGAGCAGTTCTTC. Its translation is CASITDPESYNEQFF.

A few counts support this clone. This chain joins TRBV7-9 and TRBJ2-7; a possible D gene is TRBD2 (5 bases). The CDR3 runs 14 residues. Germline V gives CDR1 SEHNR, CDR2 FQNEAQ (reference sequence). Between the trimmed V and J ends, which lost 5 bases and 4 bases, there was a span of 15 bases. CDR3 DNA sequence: TGTGCCAGCAGCAATCAGAGGAGGTCGTACGAGCAGTACTTC. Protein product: CASSNQRRSYEQYF.

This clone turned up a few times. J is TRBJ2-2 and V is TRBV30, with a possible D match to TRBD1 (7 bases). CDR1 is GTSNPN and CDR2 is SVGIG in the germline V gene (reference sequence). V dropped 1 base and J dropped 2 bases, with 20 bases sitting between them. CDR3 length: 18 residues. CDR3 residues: CAWSGVTSQGGNTGELFF. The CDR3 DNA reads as TGTGCCTGGAGTGGCGTAACGAGCCAGGGGGGAAACACCGGGGAGCTGTTTTTT.

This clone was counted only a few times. The CDR3 here is CASSQGEIPPQFF. DNA for the CDR3: TGCGCCAGCAGCCAAGGGGAAATTCCCCCTCAGTTCTTC. V gene TRBV4-3 combines with J gene TRBJ2-1; D unclear. Germline V gives CDR1 LGHNA, CDR2 YSLEER. This CDR3 spans 13 amino acids. Trimming took off 1 base at V and 13 bases at J, with 14 bases between the two ends.

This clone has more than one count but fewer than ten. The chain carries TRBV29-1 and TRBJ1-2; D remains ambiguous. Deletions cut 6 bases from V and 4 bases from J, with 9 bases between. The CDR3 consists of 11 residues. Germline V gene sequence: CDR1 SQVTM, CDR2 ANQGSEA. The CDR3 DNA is TGCAGCGTCCGGCGGGGCTATGGCTACACCTTC. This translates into CSVRRGYGYTF.

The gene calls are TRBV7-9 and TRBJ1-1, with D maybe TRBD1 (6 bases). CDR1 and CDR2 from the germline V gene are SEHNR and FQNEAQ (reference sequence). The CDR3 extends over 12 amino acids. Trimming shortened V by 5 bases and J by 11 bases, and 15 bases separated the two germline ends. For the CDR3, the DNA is TGTGCCAGCAGCCGTGAAGTACAGGGTGCTTTCTTT. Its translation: CASSREVQGAFF.

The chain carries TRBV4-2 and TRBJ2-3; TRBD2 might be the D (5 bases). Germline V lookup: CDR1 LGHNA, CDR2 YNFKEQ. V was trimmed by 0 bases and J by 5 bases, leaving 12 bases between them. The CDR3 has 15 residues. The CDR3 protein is CASSQETRAIDTQYF. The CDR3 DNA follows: TGTGCCAGCAGCCAAGAAACTAGAGCAATAGATACGCAGTATTTT.

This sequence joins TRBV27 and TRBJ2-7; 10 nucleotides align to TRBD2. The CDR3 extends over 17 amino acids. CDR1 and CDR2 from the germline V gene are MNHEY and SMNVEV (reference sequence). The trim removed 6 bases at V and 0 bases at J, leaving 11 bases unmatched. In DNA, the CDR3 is TGTGCCAGCAGAGAGACTAGCGGGCCAGGGAGCTCCTACGAGCAGTACTTC. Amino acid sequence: CASRETSGPGSSYEQYF.

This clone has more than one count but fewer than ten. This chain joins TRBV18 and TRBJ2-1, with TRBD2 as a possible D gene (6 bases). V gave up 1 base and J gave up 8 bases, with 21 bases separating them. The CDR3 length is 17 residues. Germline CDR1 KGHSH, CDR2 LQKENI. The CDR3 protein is CASSPLQTSLTGYEQFF. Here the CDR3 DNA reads TGTGCCAGCTCACCACTCCAGACTAGTTTGACGGGCTATGAGCAGTTCTTC.

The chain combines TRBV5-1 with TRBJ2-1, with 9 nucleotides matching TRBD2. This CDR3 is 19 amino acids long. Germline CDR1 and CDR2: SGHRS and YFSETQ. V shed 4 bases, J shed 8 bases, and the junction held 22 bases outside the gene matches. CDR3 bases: TGCGCCAGCAGCACCCGGGACCGAGGACTAGCGTCGAGAGGGCATGAGCAGTTCTTC. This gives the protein CASSTRDRGLASRGHEQFF.

The CDR3 nucleotides are TGTGCCAGCAGCGGGATTGGGTACGAGCAGTACTTC. Translated, it gives CASSGIGYEQYF. This chain uses TRBV2 with TRBJ2-7, with D perhaps TRBD2 (5 bases). Germline V gene data show CDR1 as SNHLY and CDR2 as FYNNEI. CDR3 length equals 12 residues. Trimming removed 6 bases from V and 4 bases from J, with 10 bases in between.

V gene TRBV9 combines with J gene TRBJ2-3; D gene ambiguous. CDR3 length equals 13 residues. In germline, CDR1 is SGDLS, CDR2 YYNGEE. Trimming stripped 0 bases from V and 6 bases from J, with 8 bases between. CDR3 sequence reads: CASSVGRRDTQYF. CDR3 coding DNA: TGTGCCAGCAGCGTAGGTAGGCGGGATACGCAGTATTTT.

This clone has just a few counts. CDR3 DNA sequence: TGTGCCAGCAGCCCTCTGGCGGGGAAAACGAACACCGGGGAGCTGTTTTTT. It yields the protein CASSPLAGKTNTGELFF. The V gene is TRBV7-8, the J gene TRBJ2-2; D possibly corresponds to TRBD2 (6 bases). The CDR3 has 17 residues. V lost 5 bases, J lost 0 bases, and 16 bases lay in between. Germline V gene sequence: CDR1 SGHVS, CDR2 FQNEAQ.

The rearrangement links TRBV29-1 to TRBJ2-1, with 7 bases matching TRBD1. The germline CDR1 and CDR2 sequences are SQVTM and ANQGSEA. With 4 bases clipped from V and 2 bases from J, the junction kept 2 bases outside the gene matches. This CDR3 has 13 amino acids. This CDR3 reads CSVVGGTYNEQFF. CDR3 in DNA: TGCAGCGTTGTAGGGGGCACCTACAATGAGCAGTTCTTC.

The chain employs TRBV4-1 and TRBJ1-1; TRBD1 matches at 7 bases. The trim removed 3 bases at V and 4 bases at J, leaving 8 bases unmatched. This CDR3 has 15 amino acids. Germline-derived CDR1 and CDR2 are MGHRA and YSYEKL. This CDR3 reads CASSQRQGWGTEAFF. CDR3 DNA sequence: TGCGCCAGCAGCCAGCGACAGGGTTGGGGCACTGAAGCTTTCTTT.

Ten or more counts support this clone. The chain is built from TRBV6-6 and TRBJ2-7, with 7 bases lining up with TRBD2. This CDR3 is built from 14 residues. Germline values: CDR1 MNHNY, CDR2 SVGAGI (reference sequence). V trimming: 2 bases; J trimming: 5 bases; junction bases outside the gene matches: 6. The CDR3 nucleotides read TGTGCCAGCAGTTACCCCAGCGGGGCTAACGAGCAGTACTTC. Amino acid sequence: CASSYPSGANEQYF.

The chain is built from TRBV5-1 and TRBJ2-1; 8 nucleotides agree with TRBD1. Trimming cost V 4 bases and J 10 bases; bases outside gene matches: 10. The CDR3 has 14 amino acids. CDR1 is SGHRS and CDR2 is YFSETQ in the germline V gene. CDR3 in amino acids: CASSQTGQGREQFF. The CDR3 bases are TGCGCCAGCAGCCAGACCGGACAGGGTCGGGAGCAGTTCTTC.